This section outlines one T cell receptor beta chain sequence together with its context. Its target is not known. The data stem from a study of cytomegalovirus exposure and HLA in healthy donors. General observations from the study: Accurate HLA-A and HLA-B prediction from TCR beta sequences was reported for most subjects. One variant, a missense change in DCLRE1C, was linked in a later analysis to TCR beta V- and J-gene trimming.

Nominally healthy donors were sampled, though unrecorded immune exposures were likely. The length of the CDR3 is 15 residues. Per the germline V gene, CDR1 is MNHEY and CDR2 is SVGAGI. V was cut by 0 bases and J by 3 bases, with 11 bases left in between. Amplification used 60 Vbeta primers and 13 Jbeta primers. Generated by immunoSEQ multiplex PCR, the TCRdb table keeps only in-frame clones and is missing some. The sample has over 100,000 clones, around 75% seen once. This rearrangement joins TRBV6-5 to TRBJ1-1; no clear D. Sequencing was done on a sample of PBMCs. The sequence was obtained from a woman aged 25 to 45 in good health and CMV-seronegative. CDR3 sequence (DNA): TGTGCCAGCAGTTACTCGAGAAGTTTTGACACTGAAGCTTTCTTT. Protein product: CASSYSRSFDTEAFF.